One and the same sample provided the 9 T cell receptor beta chains below, sequenced in a study of T cell responses to AZD1222 COVID-19 vaccine. Assay: immunoSEQ multiplex PCR; the TCRdb copy retains only in-frame clones and omits some. The sample includes around 120,000 clones, roughly 87% of them seen just once. Material: peripheral blood, obtained on day 0 of AZD1222 vaccination. These receptors were taken from an adult in good health.

This chain connects TRBV6-1 to TRBJ1-5; no reliable D call. The CDR3 totals 13 residues. The germline gives CDR1 MNHNS, CDR2 SASEGT. V lost 2 bases, J lost 4 bases, and 6 bases lay in between. As DNA, the CDR3 is TGTGCCAGCAGTGAATTCGGAAATCAGCCCCAGCATTTT. It yields the protein CASSEFGNQPQHF.

J is TRBJ1-1 and V is TRBV12-3 or TRBV12-4; D remains ambiguous. V lost 7 bases and J lost 1, with 10 bases in between. The CDR3 totals 13 residues. This CDR3 is CASIRTQNTEAFF. The DNA of the CDR3 is TGTGCCAGCATAAGGACTCAGAACACTGAAGCTTTCTTT.

The chain uses TRBV5-4 and TRBJ1-5; maybe TRBD1 (5 bases). V lost 5 bases and J 8 bases, leaving 17 bases between the germline ends. Germline CDR1 reads SGHNT; CDR2 reads YYREEE (reference sequence). The length of the CDR3 is 14 residues. CDR3 loop: CASSSTPQGEPQHF. The DNA of the CDR3 is TGTGCCAGCAGTTCGACCCCCCAGGGTGAGCCCCAGCATTTT.

The rearrangement joins TRBV25-1 to TRBJ1-2; possible D gene TRBD1, 6 bases. The CDR3 is 12 amino acids. Per the germline V gene, CDR1 is MGHDK and CDR2 is SYGVNS. Trimming shortened V by 4 bases and J by 6 bases, and 9 bases separated the two germline ends. The CDR3 DNA follows: TGTGCCAGCAGTGTCTACAGGGATGGCTACACCTTC. It encodes CASSVYRDGYTF.

The CDR3 nucleotides read TGTGCCAGCAGCTCCGGGACAGGGGGATCTAACTATGGCTACACCTTC. It specifies CASSSGTGGSNYGYTF. The chain uses TRBV5-4 and TRBJ1-2; TRBD1 agrees at 11 bases. The V segment lost 3 bases and the J segment 0 bases; nucleotides outside the gene matches: 4. The CDR3 totals 16 residues. From germline, CDR1 is SGHNT and CDR2 YYREEE (reference sequence).

This clone came up once. This chain connects TRBV7-2 to TRBJ2-1, with a weak D call TRBD1 (7 bases). The CDR3 is 17 residues long. Germline values: CDR1 SGHTA, CDR2 FQGNSA. V gave up 1 base and J gave up 8 bases, with 21 bases separating them. The CDR3 is CASSLVWGTVGGDEQFF. In DNA, the CDR3 is TGTGCCAGCAGCTTAGTATGGGGGACAGTCGGGGGCGATGAGCAGTTCTTC.

The CDR3 region is CASSTPRGTGGNSNQPQHF. DNA for the CDR3: TGTGCCAGCAGCACTCCACGAGGGACAGGGGGAAATAGCAATCAGCCCCAGCATTTT. The rearrangement uses TRBV2 and TRBJ1-5; 11 nucleotides line up with TRBD1. Germline CDR1 SNHLY, CDR2 FYNNEI. The CDR3 loop spans 19 amino acids. V shed 6 bases and J 0 bases; nucleotides not matched to a gene: 13.

This chain joins TRBV10-2 and TRBJ2-3, with D possibly being TRBD2 (5 bases). Trimming removed 6 bases from V and 2 bases from J, with 9 bases in between. This CDR3 contains 13 residues. Per germline, CDR1 WSHSY and CDR2 SAAADI. The chain's CDR3 is CASRQTTTDTQYF. The CDR3 bases are TGCGCCAGCAGACAGACTACCACAGATACGCAGTATTTT.

The J gene is TRBJ1-1, the V gene TRBV19; 8 bases fit TRBD1. This CDR3 contains 15 residues. CDR1 LNHDA and CDR2 SQIVND come from the germline V gene (reference sequence). V was pared by 5 bases and J by 5 bases, with 10 bases of the junction left unmatched. The CDR3 bases are TGTGCCAGTAGTGAGGACAGGGAAGTGGAGACTGAAGCTTTCTTT. Its protein product is CASSEDREVETEAFF.